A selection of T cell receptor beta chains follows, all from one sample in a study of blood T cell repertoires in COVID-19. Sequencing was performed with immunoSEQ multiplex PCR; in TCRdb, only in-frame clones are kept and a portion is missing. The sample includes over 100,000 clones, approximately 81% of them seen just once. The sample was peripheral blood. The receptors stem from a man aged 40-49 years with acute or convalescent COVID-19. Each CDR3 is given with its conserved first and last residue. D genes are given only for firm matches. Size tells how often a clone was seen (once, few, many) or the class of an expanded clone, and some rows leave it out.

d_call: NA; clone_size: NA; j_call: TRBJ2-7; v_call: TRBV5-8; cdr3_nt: TGTGCCAGCAGCTACAGGTTATCCTACGAGCAGTACTTC; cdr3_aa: CASSYRLSYEQYF
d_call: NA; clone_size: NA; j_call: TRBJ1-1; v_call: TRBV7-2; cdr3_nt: TGTGCCAGCAGCTTAGTGGGCAGATCTGAAGCTTTCTTT; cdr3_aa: CASSLVGRSEAFF
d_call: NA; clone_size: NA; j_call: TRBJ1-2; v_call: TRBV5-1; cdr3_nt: TGCGCCAGCAGCCGCTCTACAGAGAACTATGGCTACACCTTC; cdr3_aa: CASSRSTENYGYTF
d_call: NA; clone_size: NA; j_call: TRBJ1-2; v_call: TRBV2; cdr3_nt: TGTGCCAGCAGTGACTCCAGCACCTGGGCAAACTATGGCTACACCTTC; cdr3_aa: CASSDSSTWANYGYTF
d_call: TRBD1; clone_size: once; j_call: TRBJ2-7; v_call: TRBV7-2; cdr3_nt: TGTGCCAGCAGCCCCCGGGACAGGGGCTACGAGCAGTACTTC; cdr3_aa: CASSPRDRGYEQYF
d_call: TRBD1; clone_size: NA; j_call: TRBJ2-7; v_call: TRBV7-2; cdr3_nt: TGTGCCAGCAGCATTCAACCGGGACAGGCCTCCTACGAGCAGTACTTC; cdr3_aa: CASSIQPGQASYEQYF
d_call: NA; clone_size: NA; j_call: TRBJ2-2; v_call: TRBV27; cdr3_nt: TGTGCCAGCAGTTCGTTTTCTAGGGAGCTGTTTTTT; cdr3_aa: CASSSFSRELFF
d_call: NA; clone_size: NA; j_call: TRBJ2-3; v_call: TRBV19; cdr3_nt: TGTGCCAGTAGTCCGCTAGCCCTTGGGGCAGATACGCAGTATTTT; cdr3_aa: CASSPLALGADTQYF
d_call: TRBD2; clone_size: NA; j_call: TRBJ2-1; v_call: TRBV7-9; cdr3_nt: TGTGCCAGCAGCTTAGTCCGGACTAGCGGAAACAATGAGCAGTTCTTC; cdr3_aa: CASSLVRTSGNNEQFF
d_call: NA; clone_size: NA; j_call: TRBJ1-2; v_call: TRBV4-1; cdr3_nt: TGCGCCAGCAGCCTGACTGAAAAAACACATGGCTACACCTTC; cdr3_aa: CASSLTEKTHGYTF
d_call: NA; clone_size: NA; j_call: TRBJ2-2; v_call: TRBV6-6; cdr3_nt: TGTGCCAGCAGGGATCAGGGGCCCACCGGGGAGCTGTTTTTT; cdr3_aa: CASRDQGPTGELFF
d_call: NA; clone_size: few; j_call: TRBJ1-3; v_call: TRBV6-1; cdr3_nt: TGTGCCAGCAGTGTGGGGACACTAAACTCTGGAAACACCATATATTTT; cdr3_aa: CASSVGTLNSGNTIYF
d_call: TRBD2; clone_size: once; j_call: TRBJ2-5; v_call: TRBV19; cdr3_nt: TGTGCCAGTAGTATCTTTTTCGGGAGGGCCCCAGAGACCCAGTACTTC; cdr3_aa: CASSIFFGRAPETQYF
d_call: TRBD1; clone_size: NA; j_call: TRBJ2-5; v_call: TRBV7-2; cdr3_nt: TGTGCCAGCAGCTCACAGGGGGCGCGGGAGACCCAGTACTTC; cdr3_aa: CASSSQGARETQYF
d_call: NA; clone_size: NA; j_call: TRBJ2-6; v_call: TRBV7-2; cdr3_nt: TGTGCCAGCAGCCCAAAACCTGGGCGTTGGGGGGCCAACGTCCTGACTTTC; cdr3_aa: CASSPKPGRWGANVLTF
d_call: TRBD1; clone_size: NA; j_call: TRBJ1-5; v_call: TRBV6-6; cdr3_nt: TGTGCCAGCAAACAGGGGTCAGATCAGCCCCAGCATTTT; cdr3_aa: CASKQGSDQPQHF
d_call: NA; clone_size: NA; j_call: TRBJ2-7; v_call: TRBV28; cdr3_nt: TGTGCCAGCAGTTCTCAGGGTTCCGAGCAGTACTTC; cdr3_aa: CASSSQGSEQYF
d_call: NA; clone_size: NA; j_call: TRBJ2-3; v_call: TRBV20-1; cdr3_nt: TGCAGTGCTAGAGACGACACGGCGCAGTATTTT; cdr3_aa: CSARDDTAQYF
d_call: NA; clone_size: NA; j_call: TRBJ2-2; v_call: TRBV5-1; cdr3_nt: TGCGCCAGCAGCTTCACAACGGAGGGCACCGGGGAGCTGTTTTTT; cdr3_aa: CASSFTTEGTGELFF
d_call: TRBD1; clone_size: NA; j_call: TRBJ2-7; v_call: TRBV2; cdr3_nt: TGTGCCGCCATCCGGGACAGGGAGTCCTACGAGCAGTACTTC; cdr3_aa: CAAIRDRESYEQYF
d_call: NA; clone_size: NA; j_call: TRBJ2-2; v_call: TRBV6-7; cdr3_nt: TGTGCCAGCAGTTATCACTGGAACAGAGCTGCTGCCGGGGAGCTGTTTTTT; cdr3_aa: CASSYHWNRAAAGELFF
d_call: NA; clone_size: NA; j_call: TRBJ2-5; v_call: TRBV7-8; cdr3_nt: TGTGCCAGCAGCCGCCTTGAGGACCAGTACTTC; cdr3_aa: CASSRLEDQYF
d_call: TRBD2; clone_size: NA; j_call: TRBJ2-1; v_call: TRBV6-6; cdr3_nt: TGTGCCAGCAGTTACTCCGGGACTAGTTGGAGTCAGTTCTTC; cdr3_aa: CASSYSGTSWSQFF
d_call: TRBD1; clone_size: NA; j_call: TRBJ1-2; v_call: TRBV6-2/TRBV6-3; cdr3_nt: TGTGCCAGCAGTTCCCAGGGGGGCTACGGCTACACCTTC; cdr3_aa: CASSSQGGYGYTF
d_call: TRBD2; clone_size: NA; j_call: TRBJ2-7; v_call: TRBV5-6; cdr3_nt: TGTGCCAGCAGCTTGGTTAGCGGGAGAGGGTGGGAGCAGTACTTC; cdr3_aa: CASSLVSGRGWEQYF
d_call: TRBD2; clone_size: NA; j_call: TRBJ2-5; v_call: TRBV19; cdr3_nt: TGTGCCAGTAGCACTCAGGGACTAGTGGCCTCCGCGAGGGAGGAGACCCAGTACTTC; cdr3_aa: CASSTQGLVASAREETQYF
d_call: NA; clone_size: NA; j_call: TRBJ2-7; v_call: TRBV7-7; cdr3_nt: TGTGCTAGCAGCTACCGGGACGGAGGGTCCTACGAGCAGTACTTC; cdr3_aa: CASSYRDGGSYEQYF
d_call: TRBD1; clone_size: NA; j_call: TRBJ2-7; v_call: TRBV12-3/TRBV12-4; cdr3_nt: TGTGCCAGCAGTAATCAGGGGGCCTACGAGCAGTACTTC; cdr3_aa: CASSNQGAYEQYF
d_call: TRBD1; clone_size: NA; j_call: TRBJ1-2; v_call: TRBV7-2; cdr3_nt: TGTGCCAGCAGCTCTACCCCCGGACAGGGGAACTATGGCTACACCTTC; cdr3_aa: CASSSTPGQGNYGYTF
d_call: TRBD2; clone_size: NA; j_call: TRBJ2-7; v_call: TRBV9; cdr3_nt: TGTGCCAGCAGCCCCACGGGTAGCGGGAGGAACGAGCAGTACTTC; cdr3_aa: CASSPTGSGRNEQYF
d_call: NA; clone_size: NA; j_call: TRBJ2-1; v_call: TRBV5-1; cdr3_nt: TGCGCCAGCAGCTTGACCCGGAGCTCCTACAATGAGCAGTTCTTC; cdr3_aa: CASSLTRSSYNEQFF
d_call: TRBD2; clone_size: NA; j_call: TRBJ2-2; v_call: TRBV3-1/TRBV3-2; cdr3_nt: TGTGCCAGCAGCCAGCTAAGCGGGAGCGGCTCCGGGGAGCTGTTTTTT; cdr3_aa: CASSQLSGSGSGELFF
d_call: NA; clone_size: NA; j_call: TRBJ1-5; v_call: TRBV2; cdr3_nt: TGTGCCAGCAGCCCTGAGGGGGTTCGGACGCATAGCAATCAGCCCCAGCATTTT; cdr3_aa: CASSPEGVRTHSNQPQHF
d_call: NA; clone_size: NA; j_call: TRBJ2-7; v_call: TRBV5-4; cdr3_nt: TGTGCCAGCAGCCCAAGGGAGGAGTACGAGCAGTACTTC; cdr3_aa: CASSPREEYEQYF
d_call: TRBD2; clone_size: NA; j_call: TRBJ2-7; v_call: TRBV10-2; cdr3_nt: TGCGCCAGCAGACCTAGCGGGAGCGGGGTTAGCGAGCAGTACTTC; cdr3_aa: CASRPSGSGVSEQYF
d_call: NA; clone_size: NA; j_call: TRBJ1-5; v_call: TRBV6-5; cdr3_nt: TGTGCCAGCAGAGGGGCGGGCAATCAGCCCCAGCATTTT; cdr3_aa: CASRGAGNQPQHF
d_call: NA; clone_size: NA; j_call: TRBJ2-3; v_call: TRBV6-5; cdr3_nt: TGTGCCAGCAGTACGCCTCGGGGCACAGATACGCAGTATTTT; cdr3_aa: CASSTPRGTDTQYF
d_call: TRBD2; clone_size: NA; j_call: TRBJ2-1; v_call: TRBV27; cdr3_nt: TGTGCCAGCAGTCCCGGGGGGAGAGGTTACAATGAGCAGTTCTTC; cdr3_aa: CASSPGGRGYNEQFF
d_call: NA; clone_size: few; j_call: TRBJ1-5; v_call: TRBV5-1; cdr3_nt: TGCGCCAGCAGCTTGGATAGAGATCAGCCCCAGCATTTT; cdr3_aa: CASSLDRDQPQHF
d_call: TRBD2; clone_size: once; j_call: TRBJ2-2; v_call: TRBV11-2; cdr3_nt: TGTGCCAGCAGCTCCGGGACTAGCGGCGCGAACACCGGGGAGCTGTTTTTT; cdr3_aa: CASSSGTSGANTGELFF
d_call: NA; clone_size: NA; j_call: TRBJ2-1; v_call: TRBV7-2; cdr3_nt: TGTGCCAGCAGCCCCCATGTTGGCTCTTACAATGAGCAGTTCTTC; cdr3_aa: CASSPHVGSYNEQFF
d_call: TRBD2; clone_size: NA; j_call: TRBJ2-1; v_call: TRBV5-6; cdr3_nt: TGTGCCAGCAGCTTGTATGGCGGGGGGGCGATGGAGTTCTTC; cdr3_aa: CASSLYGGGAMEFF
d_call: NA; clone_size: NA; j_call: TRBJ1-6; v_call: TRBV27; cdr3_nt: TGTGCCAGCACTGCCGCGGGAGCCGGACATTCACCCCTCCACTTT; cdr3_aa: CASTAAGAGHSPLHF
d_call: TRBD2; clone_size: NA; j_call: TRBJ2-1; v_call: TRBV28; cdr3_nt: TGTGCCAGCAGGCCTCGGGGCGCGGGGGACAATGAGCAGTTCTTC; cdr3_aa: CASRPRGAGDNEQFF
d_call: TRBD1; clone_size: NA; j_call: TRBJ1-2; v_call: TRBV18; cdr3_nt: TGTGCCAGCTCACCCACAGGGGTTGAGGTTGGAGGCTACACCTTC; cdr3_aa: CASSPTGVEVGGYTF
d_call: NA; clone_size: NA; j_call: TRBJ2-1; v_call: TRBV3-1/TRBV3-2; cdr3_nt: TGTGCCAGCAGCCAAAGAGGGAGTGAGCAGTTCTTC; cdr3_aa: CASSQRGSEQFF
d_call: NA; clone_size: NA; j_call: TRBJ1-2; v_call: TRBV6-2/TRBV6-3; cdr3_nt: TGTGCCAGCAGTTACCCGAACAGATTGTATGGCTACACCTTC; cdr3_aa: CASSYPNRLYGYTF
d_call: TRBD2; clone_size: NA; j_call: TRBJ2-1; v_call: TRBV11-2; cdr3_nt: TGTGCCAGCAGCTTACCGGGGAGGGCGGGGGAGCAGTTCTTC; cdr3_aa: CASSLPGRAGEQFF
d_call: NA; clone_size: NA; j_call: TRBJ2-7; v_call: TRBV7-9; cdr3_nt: TGTGCCAGCAGCTCTATGGGGCCCCCCTACGAGCAGTACTTC; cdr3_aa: CASSSMGPPYEQYF
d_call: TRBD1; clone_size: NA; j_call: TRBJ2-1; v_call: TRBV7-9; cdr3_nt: TGTGCCAGCAGCATCAGTCCGGGCAGGGGGCTTTACAATGAGCAGTTCTTC; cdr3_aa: CASSISPGRGLYNEQFF
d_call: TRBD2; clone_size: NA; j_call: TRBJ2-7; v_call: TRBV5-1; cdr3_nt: TGCGCCAGCAGCCAACTGACTAGCCCCTACGAGCAGTACTTC; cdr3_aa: CASSQLTSPYEQYF
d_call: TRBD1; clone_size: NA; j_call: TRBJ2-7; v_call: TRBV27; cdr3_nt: TGTGCCAGCAGTGCCCGGACAGGGACGACCTACGAGCAGTACTTC; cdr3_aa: CASSARTGTTYEQYF
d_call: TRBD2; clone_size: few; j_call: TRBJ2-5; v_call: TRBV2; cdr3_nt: TGTGCCAGCAGTGAAGCTATTAGCGGGAATGTGGAGACCCAGTACTTC; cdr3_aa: CASSEAISGNVETQYF
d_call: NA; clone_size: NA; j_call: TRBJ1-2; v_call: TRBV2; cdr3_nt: TGTGCCAGCAGTGAGGCAGGCTATGGCTACACCTTC; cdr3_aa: CASSEAGYGYTF
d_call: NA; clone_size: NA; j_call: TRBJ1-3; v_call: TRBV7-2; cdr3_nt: TGTGCCAGCAGCCCGAACACCGTCTCTGGAAACACCATATATTTT; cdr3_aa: CASSPNTVSGNTIYF